These 19 T cell receptor beta chains came from one sample sequenced in a study of T-cell reconstitution after alpha-beta-depleted transplantation in children. The TCRbeta library was prepared with unique molecular identifiers. In TCRdb, the PCR reads were re-called with MiXCR into one record per CDR3 protein. The sample yields 200,000 to 300,000 distinct CDR3 sequences, about 12% seen once. The specimen comprised PBMCs from the stem cell graft donor, sampled from the stem cell graft. These receptors were collected from a human donor who donated a stem cell graft to a child with acute lymphoblastic leukemia.

This clonotype was detected ten times or more. This chain uses TRBV5-1 with TRBJ2-1, with 13 bases lining up with TRBD2. The germline V gene has CDR1 SGHRS and CDR2 YFSETQ. Trimming cost V 4 bases and J 6 bases; bases outside gene matches: 4. CDR3 length: 15 residues. The CDR3 coding sequence is TGCGCCAGCAGCATCGGACTAGCGGGAGTCAATGAGCAGTTCTTC. Protein product: CASSIGLAGVNEQFF.

This clonotype has at least ten counts. This rearrangement joins TRBV19 to TRBJ2-2; TRBD2 agrees at 8 bases. The CDR3 totals 14 residues. Germline V gene lookup returns CDR1 LNHDA and CDR2 SQIVND (reference sequence). Trimming removed 10 bases from V and 2 bases from J; junction bases left unmatched: 6. The CDR3 reads CATAGGYNTGELFF. CDR3 bases: TGTGCCACGGCGGGAGGCTACAACACCGGGGAGCTGTTTTTT.

Of note for this clonotype: A read error may explain this, as a much larger clone is one base away. The chain employs TRBV29-1 and TRBJ2-2, with D perhaps matching TRBD2 (6 bases). Germline CDR1 is SQVTM and CDR2 is ANQGSEA. This CDR3 region has 14 residues. CDR3 protein: CSVESGGNTGDLFF. CDR3 nucleotide sequence: TGCAGCGTTGAAAGTGGGGGGAACACCGGGGACCTGTTTTTT.

This clonotype was detected only a few times. The rearrangement joins TRBV19 to TRBJ2-7; D might be TRBD1 or TRBD2, each matching 5 bases. Trimming removed 3 bases from V and 5 bases from J, with 17 bases in between. The CDR3 is 15 residues long. Germline loops: CDR1 LNHDA, CDR2 SQIVND (reference sequence). The CDR3 region is CASSIVGTAKDEQYF. The CDR3, as DNA: TGTGCCAGTAGTATCGTCGGGACGGCAAAGGACGAGCAGTACTTC.

The gene calls are TRBV5-4 and TRBJ1-1; no reliable D call. Looked up from germline, CDR1 is SGHNT and CDR2 is YYREEE (reference sequence). The CDR3 covers 14 residues. V was shortened by 1 base and J by 2 bases, with 9 bases between the two germline ends. CDR3 in amino acids: CASSLMDLNTEAFF. For the CDR3, the DNA is TGTGCCAGCAGCTTGATGGACCTAAACACTGAAGCTTTCTTT. Looking up the rest from reference TRBV5-4 and TRBJ1-1 gives the full variable domain: ETGVTQSPTHLIKTRGQQVTLRCSSQSGHNTVSWYQQALGQGPQFIFQYYREEENGRGNFPPRFSGLQFPNYSSELNVNALELDDSALYLCASSLMDLNTEAFFGQGTRLTVV.

This clonotype showed up many times. The V gene is TRBV6-1, the J gene TRBJ2-1; TRBD1 might be the D (6 bases). This CDR3 has 15 amino acids. Trimming stripped 6 bases from V and 3 bases from J, with 15 bases between. Germline V gives CDR1 MNHNS, CDR2 SASEGT. CDR3: CASSPGAGFYNEQFF. CDR3 in DNA: TGTGCCAGCAGCCCAGGGGCAGGCTTCTACAATGAGCAGTTCTTC.

This clonotype occurred many times. The V call is TRBV28, the J call TRBJ1-5; D gene ambiguous. V was trimmed by 2 bases and J by 0 bases, leaving 5 bases between them. CDR3 length: 14 residues. The germline V gene encodes CDR1 MDHEN and CDR2 SYDVKM. The CDR3 DNA reads TGTGCCAGCAGTTTAAGGGTTAGCAATCAGCCCCAGCATTTT. Amino acid sequence: CASSLRVSNQPQHF.

In its sample, this clonotype was seen many times. The chain employs TRBV7-2 and TRBJ2-2; D not certain. Germline V gene sequence: CDR1 SGHTA, CDR2 FQGNSA. The V and J ends lost 3 bases and 6 bases respectively, with 14 bases between them. The CDR3 has 15 amino acids. The CDR3: CASSFDGGLPGELFF. The CDR3 DNA reads TGTGCCAGCAGCTTCGACGGCGGATTGCCCGGGGAGCTGTTTTTT.

This clonotype was seen at least ten times. The chain carries TRBV4-2 and TRBJ2-3; no firm D call. Germline CDR1 reads LGHNA; CDR2 reads YNFKEQ. Trimming took 3 bases from V and 8 from J, leaving 12 bases between them. This CDR3 has 13 residues. The CDR3 region is CASSHATSVTQYF. DNA for the CDR3: TGTGCCAGCAGCCACGCCACCTCAGTTACGCAGTATTTT.

The chain uses TRBV12-3 or TRBV12-4 and TRBJ2-3, with D possibly TRBD2 on 5 matching bases. The CDR3 length is 14 residues. Trimming left V 3 bases short and J 2 bases short, with 9 bases between. Written as DNA, the CDR3 is TGTGCCAGCAGTTTGTCAGACTACACAGATACGCAGTATTTT. Its protein product is CASSLSDYTDTQYF.

The chain joins TRBV20-1 to TRBJ1-3; D remains ambiguous. Trimming took off 8 bases at V and 7 bases at J, with 21 bases between the two ends. CDR3 size: 14 residues. In germline, CDR1 is DFQATT, CDR2 SNEGSKA (reference sequence). The CDR3 here is CSTKLPNTLNTIYF. CDR3 in DNA: TGCAGTACGAAGTTGCCAAACACTCTGAACACCATATATTTT.

This clonotype was seen at least ten times. V and J are TRBV7-2 and TRBJ2-5, with 7 bases that match TRBD2. Germline CDR1 is SGHTA and CDR2 is FQGNSA. With 6 bases clipped from V and 5 bases from J, the junction kept 15 bases outside the gene matches. The CDR3 runs 16 residues. CDR3 region: CASSGRENPHRETQYF. CDR3 bases: TGTGCCAGCAGTGGGCGGGAGAACCCTCATCGGGAGACCCAGTACTTC.

There are many counts of this clonotype. The chain carries TRBV6-2 or TRBV6-3 and TRBJ1-5; D gene ambiguous. The CDR3 consists of 18 residues. The V gene lost 2 bases and the J gene lost 0 bases, with 17 bases spanning the gap. Germline CDR1 reads MNHEY; CDR2 reads SVGEGT. CDR3 loop: CASSYPTHQDSSNQPQHF. The CDR3 DNA follows: TGTGCCAGCAGTTACCCCACCCATCAGGATTCTAGCAATCAGCCCCAGCATTTT.

This clonotype was seen at least ten times. The V call is TRBV5-5, the J call TRBJ1-5, with D hard to call. The germline V gene has CDR1 SGHKS and CDR2 YYEKEE (reference sequence). V gave up 1 base and J gave up 0 bases, with 8 bases separating them. The CDR3 is made up of 15 amino acids. For the CDR3, the DNA is TGTGCCAGCAGCTTGTCACCGTATAGCAATCAGCCCCAGCATTTT. The encoded protein is CASSLSPYSNQPQHF.

This clonotype occurred many times. This chain joins TRBV7-9 and TRBJ2-5, with D unclear. Trimming took 1 base from V and 4 from J, leaving 7 bases between them. CDR3 length: 13 amino acids. Per germline, CDR1 SEHNR and CDR2 FQNEAQ (reference sequence). CDR3 sequence reads: CASSLDGGETQYF. The CDR3 DNA is TGTGCCAGCAGCTTAGATGGTGGAGAGACCCAGTACTTC.

In this sample, this clonotype turned up many times. This rearrangement joins TRBV12-3 or TRBV12-4 to TRBJ1-1; D is uncertain. Trimming removed 2 bases at V and 5 bases at J, with 9 bases between. The CDR3 spans 13 residues. The chain's CDR3 is CASSLTVRTEAFF. The CDR3, as DNA: TGTGCCAGCAGTTTAACAGTGAGGACTGAAGCTTTCTTT.

This clonotype was observed at least ten times. This chain connects TRBV4-3 to TRBJ1-5, with a possible D match to TRBD1 (5 bases). The length of the CDR3 is 14 residues. The V gene lost 4 bases and the J gene lost 5 bases, with 12 bases spanning the gap. In germline, CDR1 is LGHNA, CDR2 YSLEER. CDR3 sequence: CASSPAGRDQPQHF. CDR3 DNA: TGCGCCAGCAGCCCTGCGGGACGGGATCAGCCCCAGCATTTT.

This clonotype was seen at least ten times. The chain is built from TRBV20-1 and TRBJ2-2; D may match TRBD1 or TRBD2 (5 bases each). CDR1 and CDR2 from the germline V gene are DFQATT and SNEGSKA (reference sequence). The V and J ends lost 4 bases and 1 base respectively, with 10 bases between them. This CDR3 comprises 14 residues. This CDR3 reads CSATGGRNTGELFF. The CDR3 nucleotides are TGCAGTGCTACTGGGGGAAGGAACACCGGGGAGCTGTTTTTT.

Many counts were recorded for this clonotype. The rearrangement joins TRBV5-5 to TRBJ2-2; TRBD2 matches at 7 bases. The CDR3 sequence is 16 residues long. Germline V gene data show CDR1 as SGHKS and CDR2 as YYEKEE (reference sequence). With V trimmed by 5 bases and J by 4 bases, 11 bases remained unmatched. CDR3 DNA: TGTGCCAGCAGTCCCGGTCGGGGGGAGAGCACCGGGGAGCTGTTTTTT. This encodes CASSPGRGESTGELFF.